These 7 T cell receptor beta chains were sequenced from one sample in a study of blood T cells in healthy people across ages. It was with a sample-barcoded 5' primer and a J-beta primer mix that a second PCR of about 6 to 11 cycles was run. MiXCR, applied by TCRdb to the 5' RACE reads, yields one record per CDR3 protein. The table has under 1 million distinct CDR3 sequences, around 42% seen once. Sequencing used blood. The receptors were gathered from a man aged 55 to 69 in good health.

The CDR3 sequence: CSVQNTGELFF. The CDR3, as DNA: TGCAGCGTGCAAAACACCGGGGAGCTGTTTTTT. The chain has TRBV29-1 and TRBJ2-2; D is unclear. V was cut by 6 bases and J by 2 bases, with 4 bases left in between. Germline loops: CDR1 SQVTM, CDR2 ANQGSEA. This CDR3 is 11 amino acids long.

This clonotype was counted only a few times. J is TRBJ1-2 and V is TRBV10-3; D unclear. The germline V and J ends were trimmed by 5 bases and 6 bases, with 7 bases remaining between them. From germline, CDR1 is ENHRY and CDR2 SYGVKD. There are 11 residues in the CDR3. CDR3 in amino acids: CAISIEDGYTF. Here the CDR3 DNA reads TGTGCCATCAGTATCGAGGATGGCTACACCTTC.

This clonotype was detected a few times. V is TRBV27 and J is TRBJ2-1, with D hard to call. CDR3 length: 14 residues. Trimming took 2 bases from V and 4 from J, leaving 9 bases between them. Germline V gene lookup returns CDR1 MNHEY and CDR2 SMNVEV (reference sequence). This chain's CDR3 is CASSLNPAYNEQFF. The CDR3 nucleotides are TGTGCCAGCAGTTTAAATCCAGCTTACAATGAGCAGTTCTTC.

The rearrangement links TRBV27 to TRBJ1-1, with D tentatively TRBD1 (6 bases). Germline V gene data show CDR1 as MNHEY and CDR2 as SMNVEV (reference sequence). The V and J ends lost 3 bases and 6 bases respectively, with 11 bases between them. The CDR3 sequence is 13 residues long. CDR3 loop: CASSFPGAPEAFF. The DNA of the CDR3 is TGTGCCAGCAGTTTCCCGGGGGCGCCTGAAGCTTTCTTT.

The chain uses TRBV11-3 and TRBJ2-5, with D tentatively TRBD1 (5 bases). Germline CDR1 is SGHNT and CDR2 is YENEEA. The CDR3 sequence is 13 residues long. The germline V and J ends were trimmed by 9 bases and 1 base, with 12 bases remaining between them. The CDR3 spells CASTKGAQETQYF. Here the CDR3 DNA reads TGTGCCAGTACCAAAGGGGCCCAAGAGACCCAGTACTTC.

The genes are TRBV10-3 and TRBJ2-6, with D perhaps given as TRBD1 or TRBD2 (5 bases each). Trimming took off 0 bases at V and 0 bases at J, with 15 bases between the two ends. Germline assignment: CDR1 ENHRY and CDR2 SYGVKD. CDR3 length: 19 residues. The chain's CDR3 is CAISESPGPTASGANVLTF. DNA for the CDR3: TGTGCCATCAGTGAGTCCCCGGGACCGACGGCCTCTGGGGCCAACGTCCTGACTTTC.

The V gene is TRBV11-3, the J gene TRBJ2-6; TRBD1 matches 7 bases. The CDR3 is 17 amino acids. After removal of 4 bases from V and 2 bases from J, the junction contained 8 bases not matched to a gene. CDR1 is SGHNT, CDR2 YENEEA, per germline. The CDR3 is CASSSASDRAGANVLTF. The CDR3 coding sequence is TGTGCCAGCAGCTCAGCGTCCGACAGGGCTGGGGCCAACGTCCTGACTTTC.